The 22 T cell receptor beta chains given below trace back to one sample, sequenced in a study of T cell repertoires in cytomegalovirus infection. TCRdb reanalysed the reads using MiXCR and keeps one entry per CDR3 protein. The sample has fewer than 850,000 distinct CDR3 sequences, 25% to 30% seen once. Which antigens these TCRs recognize remains unknown. The source material was cultured CD8+ T cells from PBMCs, sampled from culture after CMV antigen stimulation. The receptors were gathered from a human donor in good health (CMV status not recorded). Some clones in this sample may be carry-over from other donors' samples.

This clonotype was seen a few times. The V and J genes are TRBV10-3 and TRBJ1-2; D perhaps matches TRBD1 (5 bases). The CDR3 has 14 amino acids. V was pared by 3 bases and J by 3 bases, with 11 bases between. From germline, CDR1 is ENHRY and CDR2 SYGVKD. CDR3 in DNA: TGTGCCATCAGTGAATATCAGGGACACTATGGCTACACCTTC. Its translation is CAISEYQGHYGYTF.

V and J are TRBV27 and TRBJ2-5; 7 bases fit TRBD1. With V trimmed by 7 bases and J by 5 bases, 10 bases remained unmatched. The CDR3 length is 14 residues. Germline V lookup: CDR1 MNHEY, CDR2 SMNVEV (reference sequence). Here the CDR3 reads CASMMVGQAETQYF. The CDR3 DNA reads TGTGCCAGCATGATGGTTGGACAGGCGGAGACCCAGTACTTC.

This clonotype has a handful of counts. The chain links TRBV4-1 to TRBJ2-4, with D hard to call. V was trimmed by 0 bases and J by 0 bases, leaving 6 bases between them. The CDR3 covers 15 residues. Germline-derived CDR1 and CDR2 are MGHRA and YSYEKL. CDR3 protein: CASSQEVLAKNIQYF. For the CDR3, the DNA is TGCGCCAGCAGCCAAGAAGTTTTAGCCAAAAACATTCAGTACTTC.

This clonotype turned up a few times. The chain combines TRBV7-9 with TRBJ2-1, with D possibly matching TRBD1 (5 bases). The CDR3 covers 14 residues. V lost 1 base, J lost 6 bases, and 10 bases lay in between. Per the germline V gene, CDR1 is SEHNR and CDR2 is FQNEAQ (reference sequence). The CDR3 reads CASSLGVGANEQFF. Written as DNA, the CDR3 is TGTGCCAGCAGCTTAGGGGTAGGGGCCAATGAGCAGTTCTTC.

The chain uses TRBV6-2 or TRBV6-3 and TRBJ2-2, with D perhaps TRBD2 (6 bases). The CDR3 has 11 residues. Germline V gene lookup returns CDR1 MNHEY and CDR2 SVGEGT. Trimming shortened V by 10 bases and J by 5 bases, and 8 bases separated the two germline ends. The CDR3 DNA sequence: TGTGCCACCCGGGAGACCGGGGAGCTGTTTTTT. Its translation: CATRETGELFF.

The genes are TRBV27 and TRBJ2-2; D is perhaps TRBD2 (6 bases). CDR1 and CDR2 (germline): MNHEY, SMNVEV (reference sequence). Trimming pared 4 bases from V and 4 bases from J, leaving 10 bases between. The CDR3 runs 14 residues. CDR3 residues: CASSWGVFTGELFF. CDR3 DNA: TGTGCCAGCAGTTGGGGGGTTTTCACCGGGGAGCTGTTTTTT.

In its sample, this clonotype was seen a few times. V and J are TRBV6-6 and TRBJ1-3; possibly TRBD1 for D (5 bases). The ends were cut back, 6 bases at V and 4 bases at J, with 13 bases in the middle. In germline, CDR1 is MNHNY, CDR2 SVGAGI (reference sequence). The CDR3 loop spans 14 amino acids. This CDR3 is CASSTGTPGNTIYF. The DNA of the CDR3 is TGTGCCAGCAGCACCGGGACTCCAGGAAACACCATATATTTT.

At least ten counts were recorded for this clonotype. The rearrangement joins TRBV7-8 to TRBJ1-5; D gene unclear. This CDR3 has 15 amino acids. Trimming left V 3 bases short and J 5 bases short, with 14 bases between. CDR1 is SGHVS and CDR2 is FQNEAQ in the germline V gene. The CDR3 DNA reads TGTGCCAGCAGCTTTGCCTTCTACCCCGATCAGCCCCAGCATTTT. This gives the protein CASSFAFYPDQPQHF.

The J gene is TRBJ2-6, the V gene TRBV29-1; 7 bases align to TRBD1. V lost 6 bases, J lost 2 bases, and 7 bases stayed unmatched. The CDR3 runs 15 residues. Germline V gene sequence: CDR1 SQVTM, CDR2 ANQGSEA. CDR3 DNA sequence: TGCAGCGTAGAGGGGGCAGTAGCTGGGGCCAACGTCCTGACTTTC. It specifies CSVEGAVAGANVLTF.

In its sample, this clonotype was seen a few times. The J gene is TRBJ1-1, the V gene TRBV7-8, with D uncertain. This CDR3 comprises 14 residues. V lost 4 bases and J lost 1, with 10 bases in between. The V gene's germline CDR1 is SGHVS and CDR2 FQNEAQ. The CDR3: CASSSSTSNTEAFF. The CDR3 bases are TGTGCCAGCAGCTCGTCTACTTCGAACACTGAAGCTTTCTTT.

The gene calls are TRBV24-1 and TRBJ2-2; D remains ambiguous. The germline V gene has CDR1 KGHDR and CDR2 SFDVKD. Trimming pared 2 bases from V and 2 bases from J, leaving 11 bases between. The CDR3 runs 16 residues. The CDR3 protein is CATSDSQRHNTGELFF. The DNA of the CDR3 is TGTGCCACCAGTGATTCCCAACGTCACAACACCGGGGAGCTGTTTTTT.

The sample holds many counts of this clonotype. The V and J genes are TRBV7-2 and TRBJ1-2; 10 bases line up with TRBD1. The CDR3 is 16 residues long. The V and J ends lost 5 bases and 6 bases, in that order; junction bases with no gene match: 12. CDR1 and CDR2 from the germline V gene are SGHTA and FQGNSA. The CDR3 sequence is CASSPRTGGDHNGYTF. In DNA, the CDR3 is TGTGCCAGCAGCCCCCGGACAGGGGGTGACCACAATGGCTACACCTTC.

The chain couples TRBV6-8 to TRBJ2-1; unclear D gene. V was clipped by 2 bases and J by 4 bases, with 12 bases between them. CDR1 MNHGY and CDR2 SAAAGT come from the germline V gene. The CDR3 covers 15 residues. The CDR3 nucleotides read TGTGCCAGCAGTTACGGGCACAAACTTTACAATGAGCAGTTCTTC. It encodes CASSYGHKLYNEQFF.

The chain is built from TRBV6-2 or TRBV6-3 and TRBJ2-7, with D possibly matching TRBD1 (5 bases). Trimming took off 6 bases at V and 0 bases at J, with 12 bases between the two ends. This CDR3 has 14 amino acids. Germline loops: CDR1 MNHEY, CDR2 SVGEGT. CDR3 nucleotide sequence: TGTGCCAGCAGCCCACTACAGGACTCCTACGAGCAGTACGTC. Encoded protein: CASSPLQDSYEQYV.

The chain carries TRBV6-1 and TRBJ2-1; D is unresolved. Per the germline V gene, CDR1 is MNHNS and CDR2 is SASEGT. The V end lost 7 bases, the J end lost 5 bases, and 9 bases lay between the germline ends. There are 12 residues in the CDR3. CDR3 amino acids: CASKGTHNEQFF. The DNA for the CDR3 is TGTGCCAGCAAAGGTACCCACAATGAGCAGTTCTTC.

This chain links TRBV7-9 with TRBJ2-3; weak D call: TRBD2 (7 bases). Germline V lookup: CDR1 SEHNR, CDR2 FQNEAQ (reference sequence). The CDR3 has 16 amino acids. Trimming left V 5 bases short and J 4 bases short, with 19 bases between. CDR3 coding DNA: TGTGCCAGCAGCCCAGGGGAGGGGGAGACCCCAGATACGCAGTATTTT. Translating it yields CASSPGEGETPDTQYF.

V gene TRBV9 combines with J gene TRBJ2-3; 7 positions agree with TRBD2. The CDR3 runs to 14 residues. CDR1 is SGDLS, CDR2 YYNGEE, per germline. Germline trimming cut 3 bases from V and 6 bases from J; bases unmatched to any gene: 7. This CDR3 is CASSAGGGGDTQYF. The CDR3 DNA sequence: TGTGCCAGCAGCGCCGGCGGGGGAGGGGATACGCAGTATTTT.

This clonotype was counted only a few times. The chain joins TRBV7-9 to TRBJ1-1; weak D call: TRBD1 (5 bases). The CDR3 runs to 15 residues. Trimming left V 1 base short and J 0 bases short, with 9 bases between. Per germline, CDR1 SEHNR and CDR2 FQNEAQ (reference sequence). The CDR3 DNA follows: TGTGCCAGCAGCTTAGGACAGTTCATGAACACTGAAGCTTTCTTT. This codes for CASSLGQFMNTEAFF.

The chain recombines TRBV4-1 with TRBJ2-2; the D is unclear. V was clipped by 6 bases and J by 4 bases, with 12 bases between them. The length of the CDR3 is 14 residues. CDR1 is MGHRA, CDR2 YSYEKL, per germline. The CDR3 is CASSVGRSTGELFF. Written as DNA, the CDR3 is TGCGCCAGCAGTGTCGGACGGAGCACCGGGGAGCTGTTTTTT.

There are a few counts of this clonotype. This chain links TRBV27 with TRBJ1-2; a weak D match, TRBD1 (5 bases). Germline V gene sequence: CDR1 MNHEY, CDR2 SMNVEV (reference sequence). This CDR3 region has 15 residues. V was trimmed by 6 bases and J by 6 bases, leaving 20 bases between them. Here the CDR3 reads CASSLTGGGNNGYTF. CDR3 DNA sequence: TGTGCCAGCAGCCTCACCGGGGGAGGGAACAATGGCTACACCTTC.

The chain has TRBV6-5 and TRBJ2-1; TRBD1 is a possible D gene (6 bases). CDR3 length equals 16 residues. The V and J ends lost 0 bases and 3 bases respectively, with 12 bases between them. CDR1 is MNHEY and CDR2 is SVGAGI in the germline V gene. This chain's CDR3 is CASSYSETGDYNEQFF. The CDR3 nucleotides are TGTGCCAGCAGTTACTCGGAGACAGGAGACTACAATGAGCAGTTCTTC.

To note about this clonotype: A much larger clone sits a single nucleotide away, making a read error possible. The CDR3 sequence is CASSLLDPGELFF. CDR3 DNA: TGTGCCAGCAGCTTATTGGACCCCGGGGAGCTGTTTTTT. The J gene is TRBJ2-2, the V gene TRBV7-9; D is unresolved. This CDR3 contains 13 residues. Germline V lookup: CDR1 SEHNR, CDR2 FQNEAQ (reference sequence). V was cut by 2 bases and J by 6 bases, with 7 bases left in between. Variable domain in full (rest from reference TRBV7-9 and TRBJ2-2): DTGVSQNPRHKITKRGQNVTFRCDPISEHNRLYWYRQTLGQGPEFLTYFQNEAQLEKSRLLSDRFSAERPKGSFSTLEIQRTEQGDSAMYLCASSLLDPGELFFGEGSRLTVL.